This TCR beta chain was sequenced for a study of blood T cell repertoires in COVID-19. Overall study context: The United States, Italy and Spain were the sources of the acute and convalescent COVID-19 samples. The analysed material was cDNA or gDNA that came from T cells, B-cell-depleted T cells, or PBMCs.

This clone was observed once. The length of the CDR3 is 14 residues. Germline values: CDR1 DFQATT, CDR2 SNEGSKA (reference sequence). Trimming cost V 3 bases and J 0 bases, with 10 bases left between them. Original data processing: The authors estimated nucleated cell counts from reference gene primer amplification. Using immunoSEQ multiplex PCR, the repertoire was profiled, and TCRdb retains in-frame clones only, with some absent. V and J calls and clone size are as listed in that table; D and trimming were resolved from the DNA. The repertoire holds 240,000 or so clones, with around 90% as singletons.

This TCR was sampled from a woman aged 30 to 39 with acute or convalescent COVID-19. The rearrangement uses TRBV20-1 and TRBJ2-3, with TRBD2 as a possible D gene (5 bases). Sample: peripheral blood. This CDR3 is CSASGEISTDTQYF. For the CDR3, the DNA is TGCAGTGCTAGTGGGGAGATTAGCACAGATACGCAGTATTTT.